This T cell receptor (beta chain) appears in the sequencing data of a study of molecular identifiers for immune sequencing clone quantification. Naive CD8 T cells were sorted as CD8+CD4-CCR7+CD45RA+. The CDR3 is 15 residues long, ends included. In germline, CDR1 is MDHEN, CDR2 SYDVKM. The authors built bulk TCR libraries by previously described methods with listed TCR primers. TCRdb re-analysed the PCR reads in MiXCR, keeping a single row per CDR3 protein. This sample yields 80,000 to 130,000 distinct CDR3 sequences, of which roughly a third are seen a single time; roughly 4.2% belongs to the top ten. In the case of this clonotype: This likely comes from a read error, as the CDR3 has no conserved phenylalanine or tryptophan at its end. The limits of the CDR3 on the DNA are not certain, so only TCRdb's listed CDR3 is given.

The gene calls are TRBV28 and TRBJ2-6. Sequencing was done on a sample of naive CD8+ T cells from blood, with Jurkat cell RNA spiked in. Subset indicated: FACS-sorted CD8+CD4-CCR7+CD45RA+ naive T cells. The sequence was obtained from a human donor in good health. Some libraries in this study had Jurkat cell RNA spiked in. The chain's CDR3 is CARSILATGANVLPI.